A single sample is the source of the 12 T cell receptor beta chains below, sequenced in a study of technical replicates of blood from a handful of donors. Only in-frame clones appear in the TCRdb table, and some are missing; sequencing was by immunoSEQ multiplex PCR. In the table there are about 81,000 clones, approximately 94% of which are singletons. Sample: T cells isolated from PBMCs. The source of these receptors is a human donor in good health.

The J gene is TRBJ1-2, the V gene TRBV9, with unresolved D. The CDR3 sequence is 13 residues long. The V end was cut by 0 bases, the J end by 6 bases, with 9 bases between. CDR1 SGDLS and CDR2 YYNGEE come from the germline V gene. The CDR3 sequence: CASSVGGGDGYTF. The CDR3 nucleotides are TGTGCCAGCAGCGTAGGGGGAGGCGATGGCTACACCTTC.

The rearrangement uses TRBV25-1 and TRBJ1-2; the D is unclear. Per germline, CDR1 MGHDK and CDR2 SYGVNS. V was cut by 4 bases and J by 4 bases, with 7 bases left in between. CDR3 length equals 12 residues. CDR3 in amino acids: CASSGQVYGYTF. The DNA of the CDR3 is TGTGCCAGCAGTGGACAAGTCTATGGCTACACCTTC.

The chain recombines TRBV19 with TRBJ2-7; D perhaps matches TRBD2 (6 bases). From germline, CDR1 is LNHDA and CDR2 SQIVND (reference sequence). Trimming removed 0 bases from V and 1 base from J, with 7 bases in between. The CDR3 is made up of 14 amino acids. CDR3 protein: CASSIESGSYEQYF. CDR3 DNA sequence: TGTGCCAGTAGTATAGAAAGCGGGTCCTACGAGCAGTACTTC.

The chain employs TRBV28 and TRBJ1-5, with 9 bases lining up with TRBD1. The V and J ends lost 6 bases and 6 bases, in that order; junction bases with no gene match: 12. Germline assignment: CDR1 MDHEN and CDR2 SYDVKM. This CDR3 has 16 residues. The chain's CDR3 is CASSRDRESVGQPQHF. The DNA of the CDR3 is TGTGCCAGCAGCCGGGACAGGGAGAGTGTAGGTCAGCCCCAGCATTTT.

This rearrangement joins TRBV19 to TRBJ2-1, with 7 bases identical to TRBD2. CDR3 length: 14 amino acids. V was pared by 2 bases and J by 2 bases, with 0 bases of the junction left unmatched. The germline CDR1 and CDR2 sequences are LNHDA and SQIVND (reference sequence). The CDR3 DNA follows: TGTGCCAGTAGTATACTAGCGGCCTACAATGAGCAGTTCTTC. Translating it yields CASSILAAYNEQFF.

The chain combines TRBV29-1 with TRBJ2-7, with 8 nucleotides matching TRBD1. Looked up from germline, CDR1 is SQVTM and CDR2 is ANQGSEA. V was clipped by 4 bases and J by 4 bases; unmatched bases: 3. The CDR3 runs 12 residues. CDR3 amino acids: CSVGDRPYEQYF. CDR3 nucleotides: TGCAGCGTTGGGGACAGGCCTTACGAGCAGTACTTC.

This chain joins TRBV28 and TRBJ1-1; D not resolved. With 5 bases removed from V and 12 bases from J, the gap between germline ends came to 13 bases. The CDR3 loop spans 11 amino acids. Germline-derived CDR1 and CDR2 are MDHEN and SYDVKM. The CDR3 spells CASSRGSSTFF. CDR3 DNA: TGTGCCAGCAGTCGAGGGTCTTCGACTTTCTTT.

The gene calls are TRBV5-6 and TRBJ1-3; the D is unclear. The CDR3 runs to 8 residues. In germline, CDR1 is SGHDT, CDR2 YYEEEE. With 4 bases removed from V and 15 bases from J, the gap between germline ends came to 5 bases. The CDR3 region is CASSRAYF. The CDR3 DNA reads TGTGCCAGCAGCCGCGCATATTTT.

The CDR3 spells CASSLDSSYEQYF. CDR3 sequence (DNA): TGTGCCAGCAGTTTAGACAGCTCCTACGAGCAGTACTTC. The rearrangement joins TRBV27 to TRBJ2-7; tentatively, D is TRBD1 (5 bases). The germline V gene has CDR1 MNHEY and CDR2 SMNVEV (reference sequence). Deletions cut 2 bases from V and 0 bases from J, with 5 bases between. The CDR3 has 13 residues.

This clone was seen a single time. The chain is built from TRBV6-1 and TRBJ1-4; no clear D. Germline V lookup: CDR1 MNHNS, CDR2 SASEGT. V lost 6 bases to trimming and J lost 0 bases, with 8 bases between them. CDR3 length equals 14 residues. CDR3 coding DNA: TGTGCCAGCAGAGTGACTCCAACTAATGAAAAACTGTTTTTT. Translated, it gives CASRVTPTNEKLFF.

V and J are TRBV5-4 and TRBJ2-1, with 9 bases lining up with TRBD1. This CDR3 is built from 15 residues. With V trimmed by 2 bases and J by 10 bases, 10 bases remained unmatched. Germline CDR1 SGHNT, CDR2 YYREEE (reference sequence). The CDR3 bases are TGTGCCAGCAGCTTCCCGGGACAGGGTGTATGGGAGCAGTTCTTC. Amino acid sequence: CASSFPGQGVWEQFF.

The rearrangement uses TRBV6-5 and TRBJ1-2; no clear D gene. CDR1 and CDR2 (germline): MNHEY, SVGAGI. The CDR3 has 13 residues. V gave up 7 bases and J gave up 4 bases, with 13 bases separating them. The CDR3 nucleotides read TGTGCCAGCATTTCCGGGTTCGGCTATGGCTACACCTTC. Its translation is CASISGFGYGYTF.